Listed here is a single T cell receptor beta chain. This record comes from a study of PD-1 blockade in classical Hodgkin lymphoma. Looking at the study overall: The study gave patients nivolumab 3 mg/kg intravenously every 2 weeks.

Each and every patient relapsed after autologous stem cell transplantation, and patients got differing brentuximab vedotin exposure. Looked up from germline, CDR1 is KGHSH and CDR2 is LQKENI. With 4 bases removed from V and 5 bases from J, the gap between germline ends came to 9 bases. This CDR3 is 13 amino acids long. Profiling relied on immunoSEQ multiplex PCR, and the TCRdb table lists in-frame clones only, not all of them. The sample holds 50,000 to 85,000 clones, about 70% seen once. The chain joins TRBV18 to TRBJ1-5; D not certain. The clonotype was recovered from a human donor with classical Hodgkin lymphoma. Material: peripheral blood mononuclear cells (PBMCs), obtained before the second cycle of nivolumab. The CDR3 here is CASSLLEDQPQHF. The CDR3 coding sequence is TGTGCCAGCTCACTACTAGAGGATCAGCCCCAGCATTTT.